The T cell receptor (beta chain) under discussion was sequenced for a study of T cells in localized non-small cell lung cancer. Here immunoSEQ multiplex PCR was the method, and the copy in TCRdb shows in-frame clones only, minus some. The table shows about 78,000 clones, with approximately 84% occurring only once. Germline V gives CDR1 SGHDT, CDR2 YYEEEE. V gave up 0 bases and J gave up 2 bases, with 23 bases separating them. The CDR3 is 19 amino acids. Turning to this clone: Antigen specificity is unknown.

Study-wide findings and caveats: Detection in adjacent lung was observed for a median roughly 55 of the top 100 tumor clones.

The sample was peripheral blood, taken before any cancer treatment. V usage is TRBV5-6 and J usage is TRBJ2-5, with D unresolved. The TCR originated in a man aged 35-75 years with stage I lung adenocarcinoma. Here the CDR3 reads CASSLGGSRIITKQETQYF. Written as DNA, the CDR3 is TGTGCCAGCAGCTTGGGAGGCTCCCGAATCATCACAAAGCAAGAGACCCAGTACTTC.